The 23 T cell receptor beta chains below were found in one sample sequenced in a study of cytomegalovirus exposure and HLA in healthy donors. Profiled with immunoSEQ multiplex PCR; TCRdb holds only in-frame clones, not every one. The data contain 57,000 or so clones, just under 95% of them singletons. The sequenced sample consisted of PBMCs. These receptors originate from a man younger than 35 in good health and CMV-seronegative.

The genes are TRBV7-8 and TRBJ1-2, with D possibly TRBD1 on 5 matching bases. The CDR3 totals 15 residues. Looked up from germline, CDR1 is SGHVS and CDR2 is FQNEAQ. Trimming removed 5 bases from V and 1 base from J, with 14 bases in between. The CDR3 reads CASSTRGGDNYGYTF. CDR3 DNA sequence: TGTGCCAGCAGCACCCGCGGGGGGGATAACTATGGCTACACCTTC.

This clone has just one count. J is TRBJ1-2 and V is TRBV9; D may be TRBD1 (5 bases). The V end was cut by 0 bases, the J end by 5 bases, with 8 bases between. CDR3 length: 13 amino acids. Germline values: CDR1 SGDLS, CDR2 YYNGEE. This chain's CDR3 is CASSVGSGYGYTF. CDR3 DNA sequence: TGTGCCAGCAGCGTAGGGTCAGGGTATGGCTACACCTTC. Full variable domain (outside the CDR3, taken from reference TRBV9 and TRBJ1-2): DSGVTQTPKHLITATGQRVTLRCSPRSGDLSVYWYQQSLDQGLQFLIQYYNGEERAKGNILERFSAQQFPDLHSELNLSSLELGDSALYFCASSVGSGYGYTFGSGTRLTVV.

This chain connects TRBV6-6 to TRBJ2-2, with 7 bases identical to TRBD1. The CDR3 consists of 15 residues. From germline, CDR1 is MNHNY and CDR2 SVGAGI (reference sequence). With 5 bases clipped from V and 3 bases from J, the junction kept 6 bases outside the gene matches. CDR3 nucleotides: TGTGCCAGCAGTGTAGACAGGGTGGACACCGGGGAGCTGTTTTTT. Its translation is CASSVDRVDTGELFF.

This clone was seen a few times. V usage is TRBV6-1 and J usage is TRBJ2-2; 11 nucleotides match TRBD2. CDR3 size: 15 residues. Germline V gene lookup returns CDR1 MNHNS and CDR2 SASEGT. J lost 4 bases, V lost 2 bases, and 0 bases had no gene match. CDR3 residues: CASSELAGGTGELFF. Written as DNA, the CDR3 is TGTGCCAGCAGTGAACTAGCGGGAGGCACCGGGGAGCTGTTTTTT.

The chain links TRBV30 to TRBJ2-2; maybe TRBD2 (6 bases). The CDR3 spans 14 residues. CDR1 and CDR2 (germline): GTSNPN, SVGIG (reference sequence). Trimming removed 1 base from V and 7 bases from J, with 13 bases in between. CDR3 in amino acids: CAWSAPLRGGELFF. The CDR3 coding sequence is TGTGCCTGGAGTGCCCCTTTGCGGGGCGGGGAGCTGTTTTTT.

This clone turned up a few times. In nucleotides, the CDR3 is TGTGCCAGCAGTCTCGACAGTGGGAATCAGCCCCAGCATTTT. This translates into CASSLDSGNQPQHF. The rearrangement uses TRBV2 and TRBJ1-5; perhaps TRBD1 as D (5 bases). CDR1 and CDR2 (germline): SNHLY, FYNNEI. The CDR3 runs 14 residues. Between the trimmed V and J ends, which lost 5 bases and 4 bases, there was a span of 12 bases.

This chain connects TRBV5-4 to TRBJ2-3, with TRBD2 matching over 8 bases. Germline CDR1 reads SGHNT; CDR2 reads YYREEE (reference sequence). This CDR3 is built from 14 residues. With 4 bases clipped from V and 6 bases from J, the junction kept 7 bases outside the gene matches. CDR3 sequence reads: CASSIGGGWDTQYF. The CDR3 DNA reads TGTGCCAGCAGCATCGGGGGGGGTTGGGATACGCAGTATTTT.

This sequence joins TRBV10-3 and TRBJ1-1, with TRBD1 matching over 8 bases. The CDR3 has 14 residues. The germline gives CDR1 ENHRY, CDR2 SYGVKD. With V trimmed by 6 bases and J by 2 bases, 5 bases remained unmatched. CDR3 sequence reads: CAIRLTGDNTEAFF. The DNA of the CDR3 is TGTGCCATCAGATTGACAGGGGATAACACTGAAGCTTTCTTT.

V is TRBV14 and J is TRBJ1-1; 9 bases are a match to TRBD1. Trimming cost V 3 bases and J 3 bases; bases outside gene matches: 8. CDR3 size: 16 residues. The germline gives CDR1 SGHDN, CDR2 FVKESK. The CDR3 region has the DNA TGTGCCAGCAGCCAGATCGGGACAGGGTTGTACACTGAAGCTTTCTTT. Its protein is CASSQIGTGLYTEAFF.

The chain links TRBV6-6 to TRBJ1-4; weak D call: TRBD1 (5 bases). The germline V gene encodes CDR1 MNHNY and CDR2 SVGAGI (reference sequence). Trimming took 0 bases from V and 4 from J, leaving 9 bases between them. The CDR3 consists of 15 residues. Here the CDR3 reads CASSYSGGDNEKLFF. DNA for the CDR3: TGTGCCAGCAGTTACTCCGGGGGGGATAATGAAAAACTGTTTTTT.

The chain combines TRBV11-2 with TRBJ2-1, with 7 bases identical to TRBD2. Germline V gene lookup returns CDR1 SGHAT and CDR2 FQNNGV. The CDR3 consists of 15 residues. Trimming at V came to 3 bases and at J to 3 bases, leaving 5 bases not matched to a gene. The CDR3 loop reads CASSLPSGYYNEQFF. The CDR3, as DNA: TGTGCCAGCAGCTTGCCTAGCGGATACTACAATGAGCAGTTCTTC. The full variable domain, completed using reference TRBV11-2 and TRBJ2-1, is EAGVAQSPRYKIIEKRQSVAFWCNPISGHATLYWYQQILGQGPKLLIQFQNNGVVDDSQLPKDRFSAERLKGVDSTLKIQPAKLEDSAVYLCASSLPSGYYNEQFFGPGTRLTVL.

The gene calls are TRBV2 and TRBJ1-2, with D hard to call. The CDR3 spans 15 residues. CDR1 is SNHLY and CDR2 is FYNNEI in the germline V gene. The V gene lost 3 bases and the J gene lost 3 bases, with 14 bases spanning the gap. CDR3 amino acids: CASSEGGVPYYGYTF. CDR3 coding DNA: TGTGCCAGCAGTGAGGGAGGCGTTCCCTACTATGGCTACACCTTC.

The chain uses TRBV7-8 and TRBJ2-3, with 9 positions matching TRBD1. V shed 2 bases, J shed 6 bases, and the junction held 9 bases outside the gene matches. The CDR3 runs to 16 residues. In germline, CDR1 is SGHVS, CDR2 FQNEAQ. For the CDR3, the DNA is TGTGCCAGCAGCTTAATCGCACAGGGGGCATCTGATACGCAGTATTTT. It encodes CASSLIAQGASDTQYF.

This sequence joins TRBV4-1 and TRBJ1-1; the D gene is possibly TRBD1 (6 bases). V was trimmed by 0 bases and J by 5 bases, leaving 7 bases between them. The germline CDR1 and CDR2 sequences are MGHRA and YSYEKL. This CDR3 spans 13 amino acids. The CDR3, as DNA: TGCGCCAGCAGCCAAGACAGGGGTACTGAAGCTTTCTTT. It is translated as CASSQDRGTEAFF.

This chain connects TRBV6-5 to TRBJ1-2, with D unclear. Per germline, CDR1 MNHEY and CDR2 SVGAGI. The CDR3 is made up of 14 amino acids. The V and J ends lost 3 bases and 6 bases respectively, with 14 bases between them. DNA for the CDR3: TGTGCCAGCAGTTATAATAGGCCAGAGGATGGCTACACCTTC. Its translation: CASSYNRPEDGYTF.

The J gene is TRBJ2-7, the V gene TRBV27, with D tentatively TRBD1 (5 bases). The CDR3 is 15 amino acids. The germline V gene encodes CDR1 MNHEY and CDR2 SMNVEV (reference sequence). The V end was cut by 6 bases, the J end by 0 bases, with 15 bases between. CDR3 protein: CASSQYTGPSYEQYF. Written as DNA, the CDR3 is TGTGCCAGCAGCCAATACACAGGTCCCTCCTACGAGCAGTACTTC.

The chain carries TRBV27 and TRBJ1-4; TRBD1 matches at 7 bases. Germline V gene lookup returns CDR1 MNHEY and CDR2 SMNVEV (reference sequence). This CDR3 contains 16 residues. J gave up 0 bases and V 9 bases, and 10 bases lay outside the gene matches. This CDR3 is CASGQVLFTTNEKLFF. CDR3 bases: TGTGCCAGTGGACAGGTCTTATTTACAACTAATGAAAAACTGTTTTTT.

In the case of this clone: The sample contains more than one DNA sequence encoding this CDR3. The chain is built from TRBV30 and TRBJ1-1; D gene ambiguous. V lost 0 bases and J 5 bases, leaving 13 bases between the germline ends. There are 14 residues in the CDR3. Looked up from germline, CDR1 is GTSNPN and CDR2 is SVGIG (reference sequence). The CDR3 bases are TGTGCCTGGAGTGTAAACCTCCGGGGAACTGAAGCTTTCTTT. Its translation is CAWSVNLRGTEAFF.

This clone was seen more than once but under ten times. The V gene is TRBV11-3, the J gene TRBJ2-7; 11 bases align to TRBD1. Germline values: CDR1 SGHNT, CDR2 YENEEA. This CDR3 comprises 14 residues. V lost 5 bases and J lost 7; bases outside the gene matches: 7. This CDR3 is CASSGTGTGGEQYF. The DNA for the CDR3 is TGTGCCAGCAGCGGTACTGGGACAGGGGGAGAGCAGTACTTC.

Notes on this clone: At one end, the junction sequence differs from germline, possibly due to a read error. The chain couples TRBV10-3 to TRBJ1-5; 9 bases line up with TRBD1. CDR3 size: 20 residues. Germline CDR1 and CDR2: ENHRY and SYGVKD. CDR3: CAINEFGTGQGINSNQPQHF. CDR3 nucleotide sequence: TGTGCCATCAATGAGTTTGGGACAGGGCAGGGAATTAATAGCAATCAGCCCCAGCATTTT.

The CDR3 nucleotides are TGTGCCAGCAGGCAGGCTGGACAGATCAATCAGCCCCAGCATTTT. This encodes CASRQAGQINQPQHF. This rearrangement joins TRBV6-5 to TRBJ1-5, with D possibly TRBD1 on 6 matching bases. V shed 6 bases and J shed 3 bases, with 15 bases lying between them. CDR3 length: 15 residues. Germline V gene lookup returns CDR1 MNHEY and CDR2 SVGAGI.

The chain joins TRBV7-9 to TRBJ2-5, with 7 bases lining up with TRBD1. This CDR3 is 14 amino acids long. Germline lookup yields CDR1 SEHNR and CDR2 FQNEAQ (reference sequence). After removal of 1 base from V and 5 bases from J, the junction contained 4 bases not matched to a gene. Here the CDR3 DNA reads TGTGCCAGCAGCTTAGAGACAGGGCGGGAGACCCAGTACTTC. It is translated as CASSLETGRETQYF.

The chain links TRBV23-1 to TRBJ1-3; D is unresolved. TRBV23-1 qualifies as an ORF whose function is uncertain. Trimming removed 4 bases at V and 2 bases at J, with 6 bases between. The CDR3 contains 13 residues. CDR3 nucleotides: TGCGCCAGCAGTCTCGGGGCTGGAAACACCATATATTTT. It yields the protein CASSLGAGNTIYF.